The 13 T cell receptor beta chains reported below all come from one sample, sequenced in a study of shared clonotypes between healthy human individuals. Generated by immunoSEQ multiplex PCR, the TCRdb table keeps only in-frame clones and is missing some. The table records 300,000 to 400,000 clones, less than 75% of them present only once. Sequenced sample: memory CD4+ T cells sorted from blood. Subset defined: CD45RA-negative fraction. The receptors derive from a man aged 30 to 45 in good health.

This clone turned up a few times. J is TRBJ2-1 and V is TRBV9; a possible D gene is TRBD2 (5 bases). CDR1 and CDR2 (germline): SGDLS, YYNGEE. Trimming removed 3 bases at V and 0 bases at J, with 10 bases between. The CDR3 consists of 15 residues. The CDR3 DNA sequence: TGTGCCAGCAGCGCCAAGCGGATCTCCTACAATGAGCAGTTCTTC. Translated: CASSAKRISYNEQFF.

The V gene is TRBV7-3, the J gene TRBJ2-4; 9 bases fit TRBD1. J gave up 9 bases and V 5 bases, and 2 bases lay outside the gene matches. The CDR3 is 12 amino acids. Per germline, CDR1 SGHTA and CDR2 FQGTGA. The CDR3 here is CASSMTGGIQYF. The CDR3 DNA reads TGTGCCAGCAGCATGACAGGGGGCATTCAGTACTTC.

In its sample, this clone was seen many times. The V gene is TRBV6-1, the J gene TRBJ2-6; D remains unclear. CDR1 MNHNS and CDR2 SASEGT come from the germline V gene. V was trimmed by 2 bases and J by 0 bases, leaving 5 bases between them. This CDR3 has 15 amino acids. The CDR3 coding sequence is TGTGCCAGCAGTGAAACCCCCTCTGGGGCCAACGTCCTGACTTTC. Its translation is CASSETPSGANVLTF.

This clone is a singleton in its sample. This chain connects TRBV18 to TRBJ1-2; 8 nucleotides match TRBD1. The CDR3 extends over 15 amino acids. Germline V gene sequence: CDR1 KGHSH, CDR2 LQKENI. Unmatched junction bases numbered 7, after V lost 3 bases and J lost 4 bases. CDR3 nucleotide sequence: TGTGCCAGCTCACCCGGACAGGGATGGGTCTATGGCTACACCTTC. This sequence encodes CASSPGQGWVYGYTF.

The rearrangement links TRBV6-1 to TRBJ2-7, with 8 bases lining up with TRBD1. Germline V lookup: CDR1 MNHNS, CDR2 SASEGT. V gave up 7 bases and J gave up 3 bases; unmatched junction bases: 11. This CDR3 has 15 amino acids. CDR3 bases: TGTGCCAGCAACCCAGGGGACAGGCGGGACTACGAGCAGTACTTC. It yields the protein CASNPGDRRDYEQYF.

The genes are TRBV5-1 and TRBJ1-2, with TRBD1 identical over 10 bases. Germline CDR1 is SGHRS and CDR2 is YFSETQ. CDR3 length equals 16 residues. V shed 5 bases and J 1 base; nucleotides not matched to a gene: 8. CDR3 sequence (DNA): TGCGCCAGCAGGCCCGGGACAGGGGTTATTAACTATGGCTACACCTTC. Translation: CASRPGTGVINYGYTF.

The chain combines TRBV6-6 with TRBJ2-2, with TRBD1 matching 9 bases. Germline CDR1 and CDR2: MNHNY and SVGAGI (reference sequence). The length of the CDR3 is 15 residues. V was pared by 0 bases and J by 7 bases, with 3 bases of the junction left unmatched. The chain's CDR3 is CASSYSGQGVGELFF. CDR3 nucleotide sequence: TGTGCCAGCAGTTACTCGGGACAGGGCGTCGGGGAGCTGTTTTTT.

As regards this clone: Mismatch with germline at one junction end may stem from a read error. The same CDR3 is also encoded by other DNA sequences in this sample. J is TRBJ1-1 and V is TRBV29-1; TRBD1 agrees at 8 bases. Germline CDR1 reads SQVTM; CDR2 reads ANQGSEA. CDR3 length equals 11 residues. This chain's CDR3 is CSGRQGFEAFF. For the CDR3, the DNA is TGCAGCGGTAGACAGGGGTTTGAAGCTTTCTTC.

The chain couples TRBV27 to TRBJ2-2, with D possibly matching TRBD1 (6 bases). V was pared by 6 bases and J by 1 base, with 9 bases between. The CDR3 spans 14 residues. The germline V gene has CDR1 MNHEY and CDR2 SMNVEV (reference sequence). CDR3 sequence: CASRRGRNTGELFF. The CDR3 DNA reads as TGTGCCAGCAGGAGGGGGAGGAACACCGGGGAGCTGTTTTTT.

This chain links TRBV4-3 with TRBJ2-6; TRBD1 might be the D (6 bases). The CDR3 covers 17 residues. From germline, CDR1 is LGHNA and CDR2 YSLEER. The V end lost 5 bases, the J end lost 2 bases, and 16 bases lay between the germline ends. This chain's CDR3 is CASSSPVAGAGANVLTF. As DNA, the CDR3 is TGCGCCAGCAGCTCCCCCGTAGCAGGGGCTGGGGCCAACGTCCTGACTTTC.

The J gene is TRBJ2-5, the V gene TRBV14; D is unclear. The germline V gene has CDR1 SGHDN and CDR2 FVKESK. This CDR3 comprises 13 residues. The V gene lost 0 bases and the J gene lost 9 bases, with 11 bases spanning the gap. CDR3 DNA sequence: TGTGCCAGCAGCCAAGATTTGGGGAAGCCCCAGTACTTC. Translating gives CASSQDLGKPQYF.

This clone showed up just a few times. V is TRBV19 and J is TRBJ2-2, with D perhaps assigned TRBD1 or TRBD2 (5 bases each). The CDR3 is 17 amino acids. V was pared by 5 bases and J by 0 bases, with 16 bases between. Germline V gives CDR1 LNHDA, CDR2 SQIVND (reference sequence). The CDR3 sequence: CASSSYPGRPNTGELFF. The CDR3 region has the DNA TGTGCCAGTAGTTCCTATCCGGGACGGCCGAACACCGGGGAGCTGTTTTTT.

In its sample, this clone was seen once. The chain has TRBV7-2 and TRBJ2-5, with a tentative D call TRBD2 (5 bases). The CDR3 spans 15 residues. V lost 1 base and J 4 bases, leaving 13 bases between the germline ends. Per germline, CDR1 SGHTA and CDR2 FQGNSA. The CDR3 DNA reads TGTGCCAGCAGCTTAGGTCTAGCAAGGGTAGAGACCCAGTACTTC. Amino acid sequence: CASSLGLARVETQYF.